Following are 27 T cell receptor beta chains from one sample sequenced in a study of blood T cell repertoires in COVID-19. TCRdb keeps only in-frame clones here, not all; method: immunoSEQ multiplex PCR. Of 200,000 to 300,000 clones listed, approximately 90% are singletons. Material: PBMCs or T cells enriched from blood (not recorded which). The receptors stem from a middle-aged woman with acute COVID-19.

J is TRBJ2-7 and V is TRBV7-2; D uncertain. This CDR3 contains 13 residues. V was pared by 4 bases and J by 6 bases, with 13 bases between. Germline V gene sequence: CDR1 SGHTA, CDR2 FQGNSA. The CDR3 protein is CASSSSPLSEQYV. The CDR3 region has the DNA TGTGCCAGCAGCTCATCCCCTCTAAGCGAGCAGTACGTC.

The gene calls are TRBV5-1 and TRBJ1-3, with 8 bases fitting TRBD1. This CDR3 has 13 amino acids. Germline CDR1 and CDR2: SGHRS and YFSETQ. V trimming: 4 bases; J trimming: 8 bases; junction bases outside the gene matches: 5. CDR3 sequence reads: CASSGTGQDTIYF. In DNA, the CDR3 is TGCGCCAGCAGCGGGACAGGTCAGGACACCATATATTTT.

The gene calls are TRBV4-1 and TRBJ2-1, with TRBD2 identical over 14 bases. Trimming took 4 bases from V and 6 from J; bases not matched to a gene: 5. The CDR3 totals 16 residues. Germline V gene lookup returns CDR1 MGHRA and CDR2 YSYEKL. The DNA for the CDR3 is TGCGCCAGCAGCCTTCTGGGACTAGCGGGAGCCAATGAGCAGTTCTTC. This sequence encodes CASSLLGLAGANEQFF.

The chain combines TRBV19 with TRBJ2-2; D gene ambiguous. V lost 6 bases to trimming and J lost 3 bases, with 17 bases between them. CDR3 size: 16 residues. Germline V gene lookup returns CDR1 LNHDA and CDR2 SQIVND (reference sequence). The CDR3 sequence is CASSRWQVVDTGELFF. The CDR3 DNA reads as TGTGCCAGTAGCAGGTGGCAGGTAGTTGACACCGGGGAGCTGTTTTTT.

This clone turned up a few times. The CDR3 protein is CASSRGLENTEAFF. The DNA of the CDR3 is TGTGCCAGCAGCCGCGGTTTGGAAAACACTGAAGCTTTCTTT. This sequence joins TRBV3-1 (or the pseudogene TRBV3-2) and TRBJ1-1; no firm D call. This CDR3 has 14 amino acids. The V and J ends lost 4 bases and 2 bases respectively, with 11 bases between them. Germline values: CDR1 LGHDT, CDR2 YNNKEL (reference sequence).

The genes are TRBV4-2 and TRBJ2-7; D call uncertain. V lost 0 bases and J 2 bases, leaving 2 bases between the germline ends. CDR1 is LGHNA, CDR2 YNFKEQ, per germline. The CDR3 contains 12 residues. CDR3 coding DNA: TGTGCCAGCAGCCAAGACGCCTACGAGCAGTACTTC. This sequence encodes CASSQDAYEQYF.

V is TRBV15 and J is TRBJ1-4; the match to TRBD1 covers 9 bases. There are 14 residues in the CDR3. The ends lost 4 bases at V and 5 bases at J; junction bases unmatched: 2. CDR1 LNHNV and CDR2 YYDKDF come from the germline V gene (reference sequence). The CDR3 coding sequence is TGTGCCACCAGCACCGGACAGGGGAATGAAAAACTGTTTTTT. Translated: CATSTGQGNEKLFF.

V usage is TRBV7-2 and J usage is TRBJ1-5; D is undetermined. The CDR3 length is 14 residues. The V gene's germline CDR1 is SGHTA and CDR2 FQGNSA. V shed 0 bases and J shed 4 bases, with 7 bases lying between them. This CDR3 reads CASSLAGGNQPQHF. The CDR3 coding sequence is TGTGCCAGCAGCTTAGCGGGAGGGAATCAGCCCCAGCATTTT.

The chain carries TRBV27 and TRBJ2-2, with 8 bases that match TRBD1. The germline gives CDR1 MNHEY, CDR2 SMNVEV (reference sequence). This CDR3 spans 17 amino acids. With V trimmed by 5 bases and J by 5 bases, 13 bases remained unmatched. In DNA form, the CDR3 reads TGTGCCAGCAGTATGGGGACCAGGACAGGGCGGACCGGGGAGCTGTTTTTT. This codes for CASSMGTRTGRTGELFF.

CDR3: CASSFGGQISYEQYF. The CDR3, as DNA: TGTGCCAGTAGTTTTGGCGGCCAGATCTCCTACGAGCAGTACTTC. This chain uses TRBV19 with TRBJ2-7; unclear D gene. V lost 5 bases, J lost 0 bases, and 14 bases lay in between. The CDR3 is made up of 15 amino acids. CDR1 is LNHDA and CDR2 is SQIVND in the germline V gene (reference sequence).

V is TRBV24-1 and J is TRBJ2-3; 9 nucleotides match TRBD2. The V gene's germline CDR1 is KGHDR and CDR2 SFDVKD. The CDR3 contains 15 residues. J was trimmed by 0 bases and V by 5 bases; bases with no gene match: 2. The CDR3 is CATSASGASTDTQYF. The CDR3 coding sequence is TGTGCCACCAGTGCTAGCGGGGCTAGCACAGATACGCAGTATTTT.

The chain joins TRBV28 to TRBJ1-1; 7 bases line up with TRBD1. Germline V gene lookup returns CDR1 MDHEN and CDR2 SYDVKM. Trimming took 7 bases from V and 7 from J; bases not matched to a gene: 12. CDR3 length equals 14 residues. The CDR3 coding sequence is TGTGCCAGCACCTTGTGGAGGGGGCAGGATGAAGCTTTCTTT. Translating it yields CASTLWRGQDEAFF.

This sequence joins TRBV5-1 and TRBJ2-7; TRBD2 might be the D (6 bases). The germline gives CDR1 SGHRS, CDR2 YFSETQ. There are 13 residues in the CDR3. Trimming shortened V by 0 bases and J by 6 bases, and 10 bases separated the two germline ends. The CDR3 sequence: CASSLGQGGEQYV. The CDR3 bases are TGCGCCAGCAGCTTGGGGCAGGGAGGCGAGCAGTACGTC.

The rearrangement uses TRBV20-1 and TRBJ2-1; no clear D. The V gene lost 3 bases and the J gene lost 2 bases, with 11 bases spanning the gap. CDR1 DFQATT and CDR2 SNEGSKA come from the germline V gene (reference sequence). CDR3 length equals 14 residues. CDR3 coding DNA: TGCAGTGCTAGTCTTCGGTTAACCTACAATGAGCAGTTCTTC. Amino acid sequence: CSASLRLTYNEQFF.

This clone was detected once. The rearrangement uses TRBV27 and TRBJ2-1; 10 positions match TRBD2. The germline V gene has CDR1 MNHEY and CDR2 SMNVEV (reference sequence). Unmatched junction bases numbered 5, after V lost 8 bases and J lost 7 bases. This CDR3 comprises 13 residues. DNA for the CDR3: TGTGCCAGCCCCAAACTAGCGGGGAATGAGCAGTTCTTC. It is translated as CASPKLAGNEQFF.

The chain links TRBV4-3 to TRBJ2-1; D unclear. Germline CDR1 is LGHNA and CDR2 is YSLEER. The CDR3 has 13 residues. With 4 bases removed from V and 8 bases from J, the gap between germline ends came to 12 bases. For the CDR3, the DNA is TGCGCCAGCAGCCCACTTCCCTTTGATGAGCAGTTCTTC. Encoded protein: CASSPLPFDEQFF.

V and J are TRBV19 and TRBJ2-1; TRBD2 matches 9 bases. The J segment lost 7 bases and the V segment lost 3 bases, leaving 10 bases of the junction unmatched. Per the germline V gene, CDR1 is LNHDA and CDR2 is SQIVND (reference sequence). This CDR3 spans 16 amino acids. The DNA of the CDR3 is TGTGCCAGTAGTATGGGATCTAGCGGGAAAATTAATGAGCAGTTCTTC. This gives the protein CASSMGSSGKINEQFF.

The V gene is TRBV7-2, the J gene TRBJ2-4, with D perhaps TRBD1 (6 bases). The CDR3 has 15 residues. V lost 4 bases, J lost 1 base, and 11 bases lay in between. Germline V CDR1 and CDR2: SGHTA, FQGNSA. CDR3: CASSSPQGAKNIQYF. DNA of the CDR3: TGTGCCAGCAGCTCTCCCCAGGGGGCCAAAAACATTCAGTACTTC.

This chain connects TRBV7-9 to TRBJ1-1; tentatively, D is TRBD1 (6 bases). This CDR3 spans 14 amino acids. Germline V CDR1 and CDR2: SEHNR, FQNEAQ (reference sequence). Between the trimmed V and J ends, which lost 6 bases and 3 bases, there was a span of 14 bases. The CDR3 protein is CASSQQGGYTEAFF. The CDR3 DNA sequence: TGTGCCAGCAGTCAACAGGGAGGGTACACTGAAGCTTTCTTT.

V usage is TRBV10-3 and J usage is TRBJ2-2; D call uncertain. The ends were cut back, 2 bases at V and 3 bases at J, with 7 bases in the middle. The CDR3 consists of 14 residues. Germline V gene sequence: CDR1 ENHRY, CDR2 SYGVKD. The CDR3 DNA follows: TGTGCCATCAGTGAGAAACTTGACACCGGGGAGCTGTTTTTT. Protein product: CAISEKLDTGELFF.

This clone was seen a few times. V is TRBV30 and J is TRBJ2-1, with 9 bases that match TRBD2. Germline V gene sequence: CDR1 GTSNPN, CDR2 SVGIG (reference sequence). V trimming: 2 bases; J trimming: 4 bases; junction bases outside the gene matches: 0. The CDR3 is 13 amino acids. This CDR3 is CAWSTSGYNEQFF. The CDR3 DNA is TGTGCCTGGAGTACTAGCGGGTACAATGAGCAGTTCTTC.

J is TRBJ2-1 and V is TRBV2; D is possibly TRBD2 (5 bases). The V end was cut by 6 bases, the J end by 0 bases, with 15 bases between. This CDR3 has 16 amino acids. Germline values: CDR1 SNHLY, CDR2 FYNNEI. Here the CDR3 reads CASSQRLASSYNEQFF. The CDR3 nucleotides are TGTGCCAGCAGCCAAAGGCTAGCCTCCTCCTACAATGAGCAGTTCTTC.

The chain has TRBV18 and TRBJ1-5; possible D gene TRBD1, 6 bases. Between the trimmed V and J ends, which lost 2 bases and 4 bases, there was a span of 15 bases. This CDR3 spans 16 amino acids. Germline CDR1 and CDR2: KGHSH and LQKENI. This CDR3 reads CASSPGGAQENQPQHF. The CDR3 DNA follows: TGTGCCAGCTCACCAGGGGGGGCGCAGGAAAATCAGCCCCAGCATTTT.

This chain links TRBV11-3 with TRBJ1-3; D not certain. V was cut by 4 bases and J by 3 bases, with 4 bases left in between. The CDR3 covers 12 residues. Germline CDR1 SGHNT, CDR2 YENEEA. The CDR3 DNA reads TGTGCCAGCAGCTCGGGTGGAAACACCATATATTTT. It specifies CASSSGGNTIYF.

This clone was observed once. The V gene is TRBV30, the J gene TRBJ1-1, with 8 bases fitting TRBD1. The CDR3 has 14 amino acids. The germline gives CDR1 GTSNPN, CDR2 SVGIG (reference sequence). The V and J ends lost 1 base and 0 bases, in that order; junction bases with no gene match: 1. The CDR3 reads CAWSAGGMNTEAFF. The CDR3 bases are TGTGCCTGGAGTGCAGGGGGCATGAACACTGAAGCTTTCTTT.

The chain is built from TRBV18 and TRBJ2-5; possible D gene TRBD2, 5 bases. The CDR3 is 15 residues long. The germline V gene has CDR1 KGHSH and CDR2 LQKENI. The germline V and J ends were trimmed by 2 bases and 2 bases, with 12 bases remaining between them. The CDR3 bases are TGTGCCAGCTCACCAGCCTCAGCGGAGCAAGAGACCCAGTACTTC. It is translated as CASSPASAEQETQYF.

The V gene is TRBV19, the J gene TRBJ1-5; 10 bases align to TRBD1. CDR3 size: 17 residues. Looked up from germline, CDR1 is LNHDA and CDR2 is SQIVND (reference sequence). The J segment lost 1 base and the V segment lost 7 bases, leaving 10 bases of the junction unmatched. CDR3 DNA: TGTGCCAGTACCAAGGGACAGGGGAGTAGGAGCAATCAGCCCCAGCATTTT. Residues: CASTKGQGSRSNQPQHF.